The next 17 T cell receptor beta chains were all read from a single sample in a study of post-analysis software for immune sequencing data. General study findings and limits: Five or six TRBV segments were significantly more frequent in patients than in controls. TRBV5-6, TRBV5-1 and TRBV20-1 were among these segments.

TCR beta cDNA libraries had unique molecular identifiers. MiXCR, run by TCRdb on the PCR reads, gives a single entry per CDR3 protein. The table includes around 770,000 distinct CDR3 sequences, approximately 44% detected once. Their antigen targets remain unknown. The sequenced sample was blood. These receptors were taken from a girl aged 5 to 17 with multiple sclerosis.

The sample holds a few counts of this clonotype. This chain links TRBV20-1 with TRBJ2-1, with TRBD2 identical over 8 bases. The CDR3 contains 15 residues. V dropped 1 base and J dropped 7; count of bases not matched to a gene: 9. Germline CDR1 reads DFQATT; CDR2 reads SNEGSKA (reference sequence). The CDR3 DNA sequence: TGCAGTGCTAGAGGTGGCGGGAGGAATTTGAATGAGCAGTTCTTC. Translated: CSARGGGRNLNEQFF.

This clonotype was observed a handful of times. The rearrangement joins TRBV29-1 to TRBJ2-3, with 7 bases identical to TRBD2. The V gene end was trimmed by 7 bases and the J gene end by 1 base; junction bases not matched to a gene: 14. This CDR3 spans 16 amino acids. The germline gives CDR1 SQVTM, CDR2 ANQGSEA. DNA for the CDR3: TGCAGCGCCGTGACTAGCTCGGTGGCACGCACAGATACGCAGTATTTT. Translated: CSAVTSSVARTDTQYF.

This clonotype occurred a few times. The chain employs TRBV9 and TRBJ2-3, with 10 bases aligning to TRBD1. J was trimmed by 3 bases and V by 4 bases; bases with no gene match: 5. The CDR3 runs to 15 residues. Germline loops: CDR1 SGDLS, CDR2 YYNGEE. The CDR3 region is CASSPRQGATDTQYF. DNA for the CDR3: TGTGCCAGCAGCCCTCGACAGGGGGCAACAGATACGCAGTATTTT.

This rearrangement joins TRBV12-3 or TRBV12-4 to TRBJ1-5; a possible D gene is TRBD1 (5 bases). This CDR3 spans 15 amino acids. Trimming removed 5 bases from V and 3 bases from J, with 14 bases in between. CDR3 loop: CASSVGTGANQPQHF. The CDR3 region has the DNA TGTGCCAGCAGTGTCGGCACAGGAGCCAATCAGCCCCAGCATTTT.

The V and J genes are TRBV27 and TRBJ1-6; TRBD1 might be the D (6 bases). Germline CDR1 reads MNHEY; CDR2 reads SMNVEV (reference sequence). The CDR3 length is 17 residues. With 8 bases removed from V and 9 bases from J, the gap between germline ends came to 26 bases. DNA of the CDR3: TGTGCCAGCTCAAGGGGTGGACAGACCTACTTCGGTTCACCCCTCCACTTT. Its protein product is CASSRGGQTYFGSPLHF.

The chain has TRBV3-1 and TRBJ2-5; the D is unclear. The V end lost 3 bases, the J end lost 1 base, and 9 bases lay between the germline ends. This CDR3 is built from 14 residues. Per germline, CDR1 LGHDT and CDR2 YNNKEL (reference sequence). DNA of the CDR3: TGTGCCAGCAGCCACCGACGGCTCCAAGAGACCCAGTACTTC. This gives the protein CASSHRRLQETQYF.

V is TRBV6-5 and J is TRBJ1-5; a weak D match, TRBD1 (5 bases). Germline assignment: CDR1 MNHEY and CDR2 SVGAGI. This CDR3 is 14 amino acids long. Trimming removed 5 bases at V and 5 bases at J, with 13 bases between. The CDR3 is CASSRRDADQPQHF. Here the CDR3 DNA reads TGTGCCAGCAGTCGACGGGACGCCGATCAGCCCCAGCATTTT.

The rearrangement links TRBV29-1 to TRBJ2-1, with D perhaps given as TRBD1 or TRBD2 (6 bases each). This CDR3 comprises 11 residues. The germline gives CDR1 SQVTM, CDR2 ANQGSEA. Between the trimmed V and J ends, which lost 4 bases and 7 bases, there was a span of 8 bases. The CDR3 here is CSVGGGNEQFF. CDR3 DNA: TGCAGCGTTGGAGGGGGGAATGAGCAGTTCTTC.

The chain couples TRBV5-1 to TRBJ1-5; D unresolved. V shed 5 bases and J shed 6 bases, with 12 bases lying between them. The CDR3 has 13 amino acids. CDR1 and CDR2 (germline): SGHRS, YFSETQ. CDR3 region: CASSFAPRQPQHF. CDR3 DNA sequence: TGCGCCAGCAGTTTCGCCCCTCGTCAGCCCCAGCATTTT.

The chain is built from TRBV6-6 and TRBJ2-5; D is uncertain. Trimming left V 4 bases short and J 11 bases short, with 11 bases between. Germline V gene lookup returns CDR1 MNHNY and CDR2 SVGAGI (reference sequence). The CDR3 totals 11 residues. This chain's CDR3 is CASSLEGKQYF. The CDR3, as DNA: TGTGCCAGCAGTTTGGAAGGGAAGCAGTACTTC.

A few counts support this clonotype. This chain connects TRBV10-3 to TRBJ2-3; TRBD1 agrees at 8 bases. J was trimmed by 2 bases and V by 7 bases; bases with no gene match: 5. The CDR3 runs 14 residues. Per germline, CDR1 ENHRY and CDR2 SYGVKD. The CDR3 spells CAINTQGATDTQYF. The CDR3 DNA reads as TGTGCCATCAACACGCAGGGGGCCACAGATACGCAGTATTTT.

V is TRBV27 and J is TRBJ2-1; D is tentatively TRBD1 or TRBD2 (5 bases each). The CDR3 totals 17 residues. V lost 5 bases, J lost 3 bases, and 20 bases lay in between. CDR1 and CDR2 (germline): MNHEY, SMNVEV (reference sequence). CDR3 bases: TGTGCCAGCAGTCCCTCCGCTCTGGGACCCCTCTACAATGAGCAGTTCTTC. Residues: CASSPSALGPLYNEQFF.

This chain joins TRBV6-1 and TRBJ2-7; no reliable D call. Per germline, CDR1 MNHNS and CDR2 SASEGT. V lost 1 base, J lost 7 bases, and 23 bases lay in between. This CDR3 has 17 residues. The CDR3 spells CASSEERPAVARVEQYF. The CDR3 DNA reads as TGTGCCAGCAGTGAAGAGCGCCCGGCAGTGGCCCGAGTGGAGCAGTACTTC.

The genes are TRBV7-9 and TRBJ2-1; a weak D match, TRBD1 (6 bases). CDR3 length equals 16 residues. Trimming took off 1 base at V and 0 bases at J, with 10 bases between the two ends. Germline V CDR1 and CDR2: SEHNR, FQNEAQ (reference sequence). CDR3 bases: TGTGCCAGCAGCTTAGGGGGGCCGAGCTCCTACAATGAGCAGTTCTTC. It translates to CASSLGGPSSYNEQFF.

The chain uses TRBV7-2 and TRBJ2-5, with D possibly being TRBD2 (5 bases). Trimming stripped 5 bases from V and 5 bases from J, with 15 bases between. Germline CDR1 is SGHTA and CDR2 is FQGNSA. The CDR3 is 14 residues long. This CDR3 is CASSPDGSRETQYF. The CDR3 DNA reads TGTGCCAGCAGCCCCGATGGGAGCAGGGAGACCCAGTACTTC.

This clonotype was observed a handful of times. The chain has TRBV28 and TRBJ1-2; 7 nucleotides line up with TRBD1. The length of the CDR3 is 13 residues. V lost 5 bases and J lost 7; bases outside the gene matches: 7. CDR1 MDHEN and CDR2 SYDVKM come from the germline V gene. The DNA of the CDR3 is TGTGCCAGCAGTGTCGGGACAGACACTGGCTACACCTTC. The encoded protein is CASSVGTDTGYTF.

This clonotype has only a few counts. The rearrangement joins TRBV9 to TRBJ1-5, with unresolved D. There are 14 residues in the CDR3. Trimming removed 1 base at V and 4 bases at J, with 9 bases between. Per germline, CDR1 SGDLS and CDR2 YYNGEE. CDR3 nucleotides: TGTGCCAGCAGCGTATCGGAAGTTAATCAGCCCCAGCATTTT. Its protein product is CASSVSEVNQPQHF. Supplemented by reference TRBV9 and TRBJ1-5, the full variable domain reads DSGVTQTPKHLITATGQRVTLRCSPRSGDLSVYWYQQSLDQGLQFLIQYYNGEERAKGNILERFSAQQFPDLHSELNLSSLELGDSALYFCASSVSEVNQPQHFGDGTRLSIL.